This T cell receptor beta chain derives from a study of blood T cell repertoires in COVID-19. Under the authors' procedure: Nucleated cell counts were estimated from reference gene primer amplification. Some clones are missing from TCRdb's copy, which holds only in-frame ones; the method was immunoSEQ multiplex PCR. The V and J calls and clone size were taken over from that table, and D and trimming were inferred from the DNA. The sample has hundreds of thousands of clones; nearly 90% are singletons. This CDR3 is built from 15 residues. V lost 6 bases and J lost 4, with 15 bases in between. CDR1 MGHDK and CDR2 SYGVNS come from the germline V gene.

V usage is TRBV25-1 and J usage is TRBJ1-4; D remains unclear. The source is a young woman with acute COVID-19. Material: PBMCs or T cells enriched from blood (not recorded which). Here the CDR3 reads CASREPTGVNEKLFF. CDR3 DNA: TGTGCCAGCAGAGAACCAACCGGAGTTAATGAAAAACTGTTTTTT. Variable domain in full (rest from reference TRBV25-1 and TRBJ1-4): EADIYQTPRYLVIGTGKKITLECSQTMGHDKMYWYQQDPGMELHLIHYSYGVNSTEKGDLSSESTVSRIRTEHFPLTLESARPSHTSQYLCASREPTGVNEKLFFGSGTQLSVL.